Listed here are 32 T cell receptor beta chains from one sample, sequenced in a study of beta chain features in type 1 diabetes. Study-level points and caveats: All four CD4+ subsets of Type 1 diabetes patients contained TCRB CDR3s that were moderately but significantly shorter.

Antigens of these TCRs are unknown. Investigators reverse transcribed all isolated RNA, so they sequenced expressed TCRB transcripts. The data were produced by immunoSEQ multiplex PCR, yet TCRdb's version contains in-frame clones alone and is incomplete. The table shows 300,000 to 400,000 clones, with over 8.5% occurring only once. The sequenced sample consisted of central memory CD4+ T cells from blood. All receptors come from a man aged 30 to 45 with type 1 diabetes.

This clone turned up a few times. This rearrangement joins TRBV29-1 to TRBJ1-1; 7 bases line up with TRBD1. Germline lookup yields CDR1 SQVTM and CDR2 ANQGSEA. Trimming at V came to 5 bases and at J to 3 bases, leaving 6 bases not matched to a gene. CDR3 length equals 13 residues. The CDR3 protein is CSVRTGGDTEAFF. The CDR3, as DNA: TGCAGCGTTCGGACAGGAGGGGACACTGAAGCTTTCTTT.

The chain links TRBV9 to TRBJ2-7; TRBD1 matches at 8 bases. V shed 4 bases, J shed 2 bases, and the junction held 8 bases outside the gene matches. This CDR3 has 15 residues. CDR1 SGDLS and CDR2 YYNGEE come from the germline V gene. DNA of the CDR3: TGTGCCAGCAGCCTTGCGACAGGGGCTCCCTACGAGCAGTACTTC. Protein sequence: CASSLATGAPYEQYF.

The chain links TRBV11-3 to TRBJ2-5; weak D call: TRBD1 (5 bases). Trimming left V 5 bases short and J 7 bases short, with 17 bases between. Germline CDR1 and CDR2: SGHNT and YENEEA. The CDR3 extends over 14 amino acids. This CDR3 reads CASSPNTRAATQYF. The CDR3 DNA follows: TGTGCCAGCAGCCCAAACACCAGGGCGGCGACCCAGTACTTC.

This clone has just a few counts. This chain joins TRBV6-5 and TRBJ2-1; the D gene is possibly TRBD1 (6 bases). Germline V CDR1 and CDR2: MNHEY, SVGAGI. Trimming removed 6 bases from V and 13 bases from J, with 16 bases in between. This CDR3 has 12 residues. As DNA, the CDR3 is TGTGCCAGCAGCTCCTATGGGGGACATCAGTTCTTC. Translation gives CASSSYGGHQFF.

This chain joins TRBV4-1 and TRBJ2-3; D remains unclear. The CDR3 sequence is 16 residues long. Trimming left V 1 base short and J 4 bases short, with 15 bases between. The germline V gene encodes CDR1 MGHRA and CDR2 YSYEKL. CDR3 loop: CASSQVQGSDADTQYF. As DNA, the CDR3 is TGCGCCAGCAGCCAAGTTCAAGGGTCCGATGCAGATACGCAGTATTTT.

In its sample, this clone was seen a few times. The CDR3 coding sequence is TGTGCCAGCAGCTTTACGCGGGAGGGTCTTGAGCAGTTCTTC. Residues: CASSFTREGLEQFF. The J gene is TRBJ2-1, the V gene TRBV7-2; 9 positions agree with TRBD2. The length of the CDR3 is 14 residues. V dropped 3 bases and J dropped 9; count of bases not matched to a gene: 6. Germline-derived CDR1 and CDR2 are SGHTA and FQGNSA.

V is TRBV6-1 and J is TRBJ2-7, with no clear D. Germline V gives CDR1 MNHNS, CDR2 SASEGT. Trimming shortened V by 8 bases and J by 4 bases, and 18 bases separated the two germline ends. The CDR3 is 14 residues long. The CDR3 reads CASPPPGPWYEQYF. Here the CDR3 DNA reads TGTGCCAGCCCTCCCCCAGGACCATGGTACGAGCAGTACTTC.

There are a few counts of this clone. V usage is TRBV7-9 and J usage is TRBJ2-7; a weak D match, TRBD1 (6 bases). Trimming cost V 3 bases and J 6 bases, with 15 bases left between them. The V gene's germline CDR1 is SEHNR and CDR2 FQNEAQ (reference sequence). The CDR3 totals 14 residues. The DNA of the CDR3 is TGTGCCAGCAGCTTGCTGATGGGGACATCCGAGCAGTACTTC. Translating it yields CASSLLMGTSEQYF.

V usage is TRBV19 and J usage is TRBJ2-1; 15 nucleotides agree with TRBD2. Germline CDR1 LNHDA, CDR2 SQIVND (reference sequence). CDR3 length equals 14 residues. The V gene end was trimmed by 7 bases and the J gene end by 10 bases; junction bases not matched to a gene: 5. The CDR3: CASTLGLAGGEQFF. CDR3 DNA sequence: TGTGCCAGTACCCTGGGACTAGCGGGAGGAGAGCAGTTCTTC.

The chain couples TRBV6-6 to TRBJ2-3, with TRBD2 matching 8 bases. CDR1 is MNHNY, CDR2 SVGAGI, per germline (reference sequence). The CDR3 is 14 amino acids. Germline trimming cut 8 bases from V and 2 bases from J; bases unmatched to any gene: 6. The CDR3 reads CASDGLAITDTQYF. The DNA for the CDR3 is TGTGCCAGCGATGGACTAGCTATCACAGATACGCAGTATTTT.

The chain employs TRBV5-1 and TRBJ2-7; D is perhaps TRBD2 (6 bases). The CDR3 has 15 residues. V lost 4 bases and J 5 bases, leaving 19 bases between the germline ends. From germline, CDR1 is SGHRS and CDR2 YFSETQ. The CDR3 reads CASSPAGSAGDEQYF. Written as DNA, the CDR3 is TGCGCCAGCAGCCCAGCGGGCTCCGCCGGCGACGAGCAGTACTTC.

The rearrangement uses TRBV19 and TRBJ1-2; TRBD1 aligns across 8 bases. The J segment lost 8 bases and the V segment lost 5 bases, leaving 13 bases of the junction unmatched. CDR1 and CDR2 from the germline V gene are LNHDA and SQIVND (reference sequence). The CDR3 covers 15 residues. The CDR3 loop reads CASSPAGTGGSGYTF. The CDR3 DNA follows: TGTGCCAGTAGTCCAGCCGGGACAGGAGGGTCGGGCTACACCTTC.

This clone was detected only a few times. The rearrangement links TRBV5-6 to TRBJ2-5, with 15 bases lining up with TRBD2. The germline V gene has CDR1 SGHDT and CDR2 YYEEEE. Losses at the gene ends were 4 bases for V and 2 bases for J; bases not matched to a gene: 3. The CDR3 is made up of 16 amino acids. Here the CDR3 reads CASSRGLAGGQETQYF. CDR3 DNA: TGTGCCAGCAGCCGGGGACTAGCGGGAGGACAAGAGACCCAGTACTTC.

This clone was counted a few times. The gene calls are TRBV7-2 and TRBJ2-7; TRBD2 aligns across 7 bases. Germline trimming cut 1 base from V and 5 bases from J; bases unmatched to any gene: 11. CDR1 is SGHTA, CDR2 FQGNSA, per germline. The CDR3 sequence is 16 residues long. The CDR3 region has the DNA TGTGCCAGCAGCTTAGGAAGTGCGGGAGCTCTCAACGAGCAGTACTTC. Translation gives CASSLGSAGALNEQYF.

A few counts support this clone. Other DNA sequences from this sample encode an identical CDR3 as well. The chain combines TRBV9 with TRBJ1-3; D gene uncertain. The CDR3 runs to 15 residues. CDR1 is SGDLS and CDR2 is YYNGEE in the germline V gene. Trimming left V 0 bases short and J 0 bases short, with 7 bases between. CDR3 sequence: CASSVGGDSGNTIYF. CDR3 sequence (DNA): TGTGCCAGCAGCGTAGGGGGAGACTCTGGAAACACCATATATTTT. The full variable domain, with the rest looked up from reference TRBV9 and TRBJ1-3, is DSGVTQTPKHLITATGQRVTLRCSPRSGDLSVYWYQQSLDQGLQFLIQYYNGEERAKGNILERFSAQQFPDLHSELNLSSLELGDSALYFCASSVGGDSGNTIYFGEGSWLTVV.

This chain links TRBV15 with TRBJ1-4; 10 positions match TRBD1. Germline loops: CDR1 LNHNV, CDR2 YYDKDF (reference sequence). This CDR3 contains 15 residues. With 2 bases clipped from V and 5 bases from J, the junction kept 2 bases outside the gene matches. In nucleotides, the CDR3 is TGTGCCACCAGCAGACCGGGACAGGGGAATGAAAAACTGTTTTTT. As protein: CATSRPGQGNEKLFF.

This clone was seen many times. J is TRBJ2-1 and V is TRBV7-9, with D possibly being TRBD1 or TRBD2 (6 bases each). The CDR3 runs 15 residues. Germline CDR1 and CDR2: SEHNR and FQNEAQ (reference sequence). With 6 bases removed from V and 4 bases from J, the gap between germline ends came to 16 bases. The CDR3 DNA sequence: TGTGCCAGCAGTCTTGCGGGACAAGTGTACAATGAGCAGTTCTTC. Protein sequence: CASSLAGQVYNEQFF.

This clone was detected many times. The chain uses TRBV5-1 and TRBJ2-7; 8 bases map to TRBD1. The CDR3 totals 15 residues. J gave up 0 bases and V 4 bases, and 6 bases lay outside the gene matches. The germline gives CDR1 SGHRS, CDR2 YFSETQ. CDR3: CASSPQGGSSYEQYF. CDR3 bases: TGCGCCAGCAGCCCACAGGGGGGAAGCTCCTACGAGCAGTACTTC.

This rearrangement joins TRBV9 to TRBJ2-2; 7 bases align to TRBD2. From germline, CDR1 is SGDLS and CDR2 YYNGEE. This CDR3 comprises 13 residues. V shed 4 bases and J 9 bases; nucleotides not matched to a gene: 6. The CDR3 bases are TGTGCCAGCAGCTATACTAGCGCCCGGGAGCTGTTTTTT. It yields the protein CASSYTSARELFF.

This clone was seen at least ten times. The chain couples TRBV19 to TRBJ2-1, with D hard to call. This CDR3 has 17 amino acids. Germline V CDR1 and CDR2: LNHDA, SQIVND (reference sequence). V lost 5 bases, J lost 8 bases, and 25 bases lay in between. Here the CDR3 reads CASSSRSTGLPADEQFF. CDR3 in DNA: TGTGCCAGTAGTTCCCGCTCAACTGGATTACCCGCGGATGAGCAGTTCTTC.

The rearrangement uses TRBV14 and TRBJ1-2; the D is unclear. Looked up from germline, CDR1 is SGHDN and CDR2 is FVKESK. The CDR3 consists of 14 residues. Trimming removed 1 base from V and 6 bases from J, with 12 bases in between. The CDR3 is CASSQGYRADGYTF. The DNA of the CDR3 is TGTGCCAGCAGCCAAGGGTATAGGGCTGATGGCTACACCTTC.

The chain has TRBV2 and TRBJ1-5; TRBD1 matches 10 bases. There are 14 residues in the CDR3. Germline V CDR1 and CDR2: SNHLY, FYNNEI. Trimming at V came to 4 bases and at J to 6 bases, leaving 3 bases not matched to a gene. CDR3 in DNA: TGTGCCAGCAGTGGGACAGGGGGTGTTCAGCCCCAGCATTTT. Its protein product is CASSGTGGVQPQHF.

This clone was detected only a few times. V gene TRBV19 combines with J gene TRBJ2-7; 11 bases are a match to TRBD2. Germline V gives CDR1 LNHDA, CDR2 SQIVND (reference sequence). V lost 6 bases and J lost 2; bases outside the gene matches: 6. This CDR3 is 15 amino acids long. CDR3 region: CASRLLAGGPYEQYF. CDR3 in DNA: TGTGCCAGTAGGCTTCTAGCGGGAGGACCCTACGAGCAGTACTTC.

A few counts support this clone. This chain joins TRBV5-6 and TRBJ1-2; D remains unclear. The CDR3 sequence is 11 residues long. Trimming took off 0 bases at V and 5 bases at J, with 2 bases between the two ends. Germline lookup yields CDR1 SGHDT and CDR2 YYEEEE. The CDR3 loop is CASSLGYGYTF. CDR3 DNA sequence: TGTGCCAGCAGCTTGGGTTATGGCTACACCTTC.

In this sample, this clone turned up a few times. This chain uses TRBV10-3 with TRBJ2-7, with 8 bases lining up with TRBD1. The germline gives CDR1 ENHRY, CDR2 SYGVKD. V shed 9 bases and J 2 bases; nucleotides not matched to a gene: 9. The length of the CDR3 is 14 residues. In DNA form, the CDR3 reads TGTGCCATAAGCGAGCCAGGGGGCCCCTACGAGCAGTACTTC. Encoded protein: CAISEPGGPYEQYF.

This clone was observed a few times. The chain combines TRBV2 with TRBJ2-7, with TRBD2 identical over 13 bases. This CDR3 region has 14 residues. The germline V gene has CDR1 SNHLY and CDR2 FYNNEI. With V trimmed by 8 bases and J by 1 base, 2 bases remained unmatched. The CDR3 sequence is CASLLAGGSYEQYF. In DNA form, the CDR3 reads TGTGCCAGCTTACTAGCGGGAGGGTCCTACGAGCAGTACTTC.

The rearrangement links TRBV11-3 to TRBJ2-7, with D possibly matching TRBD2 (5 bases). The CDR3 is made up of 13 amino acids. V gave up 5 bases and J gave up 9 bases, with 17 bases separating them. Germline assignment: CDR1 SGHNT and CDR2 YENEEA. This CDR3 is CASSLSARGGQYF. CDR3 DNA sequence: TGTGCCAGCAGCCTCTCAGCCCGGGGTGGGCAGTACTTC. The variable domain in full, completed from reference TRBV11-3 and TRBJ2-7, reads EAGVVQSPRYKIIEKKQPVAFWCNPISGHNTLYWYLQNLGQGPELLIRYENEEAVDDSQLPKDRFSAERLKGVDSTLKIQPAELGDSAVYLCASSLSARGGQYFGPGTRLTVT.

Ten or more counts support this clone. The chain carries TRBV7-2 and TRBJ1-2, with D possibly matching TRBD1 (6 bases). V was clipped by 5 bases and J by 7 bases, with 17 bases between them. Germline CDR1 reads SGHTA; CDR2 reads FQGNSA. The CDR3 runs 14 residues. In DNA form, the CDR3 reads TGTGCCAGCAGCCCACCAGGGGTTTTGGGTGGCTACACCTTC. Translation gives CASSPPGVLGGYTF.

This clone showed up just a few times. This CDR3 reads CASSLVTGMNTGELFF. The CDR3 coding sequence is TGTGCCAGCAGCTTAGTTACGGGCATGAACACCGGGGAGCTGTTTTTT. V gene TRBV11-2 combines with J gene TRBJ2-2; D is undetermined. V was clipped by 1 base and J by 1 base, with 10 bases between them. The germline CDR1 and CDR2 sequences are SGHAT and FQNNGV. The CDR3 contains 16 residues. Complete variable domain (other parts from reference TRBV11-2 and TRBJ2-2): EAGVAQSPRYKIIEKRQSVAFWCNPISGHATLYWYQQILGQGPKLLIQFQNNGVVDDSQLPKDRFSAERLKGVDSTLKIQPAKLEDSAVYLCASSLVTGMNTGELFFGEGSRLTVL.

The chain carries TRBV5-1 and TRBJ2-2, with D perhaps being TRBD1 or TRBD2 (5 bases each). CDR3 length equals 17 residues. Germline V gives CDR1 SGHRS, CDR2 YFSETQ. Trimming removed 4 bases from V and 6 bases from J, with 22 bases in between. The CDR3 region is CASSPAPTVLGAGELFF. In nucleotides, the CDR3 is TGCGCCAGCAGCCCAGCCCCGACAGTCCTCGGGGCCGGGGAGCTGTTTTTT.

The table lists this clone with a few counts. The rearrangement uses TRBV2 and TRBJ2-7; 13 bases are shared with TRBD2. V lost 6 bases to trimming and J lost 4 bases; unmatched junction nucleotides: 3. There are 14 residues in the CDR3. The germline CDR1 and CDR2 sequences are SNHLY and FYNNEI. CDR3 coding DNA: TGTGCCAGCAGGCGGACTAGCGGGAGTTACGAGCAGTACTTC. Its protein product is CASRRTSGSYEQYF.

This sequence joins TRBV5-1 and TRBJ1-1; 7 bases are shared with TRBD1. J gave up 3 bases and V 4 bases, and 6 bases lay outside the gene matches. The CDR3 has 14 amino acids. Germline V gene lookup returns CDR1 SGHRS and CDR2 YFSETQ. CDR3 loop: CASSTTGRDTEAFF. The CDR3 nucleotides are TGCGCCAGCAGCACGACAGGGCGAGACACTGAAGCTTTCTTT.